This T cell receptor beta chain was sequenced during a study of cytomegalovirus exposure and HLA in healthy donors. Study-wide results and caveats: The study flagged 150 to 200 TCR beta chains as cytomegalovirus-associated. Several of the most significant clusters were apparently associated with common viral pathogens in a later analysis. Data from an earlier analysis indicated that most TCR beta V segments were productive either about 90% or about 30% of the time.

A multiplex PCR was run with 60 Vbeta primers and 13 Jbeta primers. Produced via immunoSEQ multiplex PCR; TCRdb's table is partial and in-frame only. The sample holds approximately 160,000 clones, around 80% seen once. In regard to this clone: The antigen is undetermined.

The donors were healthy bone marrow donors. CDR3 length: 14 amino acids. The V gene end was trimmed by 5 bases and the J gene end by 14 bases; junction bases not matched to a gene: 16. Germline V gene lookup returns CDR1 SGDLS and CDR2 YYNGEE. This receptor was obtained from a girl aged 5-17 years in good health and CMV-seropositive. Source material: PBMCs. V and J are TRBV9 and TRBJ2-3, with 8 positions matching TRBD2. The CDR3 is CASRREAGVGSPYF. CDR3 sequence (DNA): TGTGCCAGCAGGAGGGAAGCGGGAGTAGGCTCCCCGTATTTT.